This T cell receptor (beta chain) was observed in a study of identical twins. General study points: Out-of-frame beta sequences exhibited a weaker degree of excess twin sharing.

CDR1 is SQVTM, CDR2 ANQGSEA, per germline. Trimming pared 3 bases from V and 7 bases from J, leaving 16 bases between. CDR3 size: 13 residues. For this clonotype: Its antigen is currently unknown.

In TCRdb, the 5' RACE reads were re-called with MiXCR into one record per CDR3 protein. The repertoire holds a few hundred thousand distinct CDR3 sequences, with 6.5% to 9.5% as singletons. The sample was also reused in another study, on yellow fever vaccine responses in identical twins.

This clonotype was sampled from a young woman in good health. The rearrangement uses TRBV29-1 and TRBJ2-7; TRBD2 is a possible D gene (5 bases). The sequenced material came from CD8+ T cells sorted from blood. The CDR3 region has the DNA TGCAGCGTTGAGGCTTTTACCCCGGGGGAGCAGTACTTC. Encoded protein: CSVEAFTPGEQYF.